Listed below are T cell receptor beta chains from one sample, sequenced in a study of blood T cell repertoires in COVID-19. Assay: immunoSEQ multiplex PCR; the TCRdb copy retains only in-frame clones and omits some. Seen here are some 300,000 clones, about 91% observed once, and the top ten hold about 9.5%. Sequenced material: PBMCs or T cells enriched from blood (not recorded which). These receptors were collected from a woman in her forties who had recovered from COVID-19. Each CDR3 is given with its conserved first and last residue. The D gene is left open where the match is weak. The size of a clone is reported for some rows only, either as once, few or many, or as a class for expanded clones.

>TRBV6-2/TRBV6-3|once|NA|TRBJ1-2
TGTGCCAGCAGTTCATATCCTCGGGAGAGAGGTGGCTACACCTTC
CASSSYPRERGGYTF
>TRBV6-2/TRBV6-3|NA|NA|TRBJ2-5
TGTGCCAGCAGTGAGTTGACAGGAGTCGGTGAGACCCAGTACTTC
CASSELTGVGETQYF
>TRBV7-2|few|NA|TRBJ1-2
TGTGCCAGCAGCTTCCCGGGACTGGGGGGCTACACCTTC
CASSFPGLGGYTF
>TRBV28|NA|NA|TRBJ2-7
TGTGCCAGCGGATTAACCGGGTCTTCCTACGAGCAGTACTTC
CASGLTGSSYEQYF
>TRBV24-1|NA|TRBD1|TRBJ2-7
TGTGCCACCAGTACGGCGGGACAGGGGGGGGACGAGCAGTACTTC
CATSTAGQGGDEQYF
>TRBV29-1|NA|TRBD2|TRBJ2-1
TGCAGCACTAGCGGAAGCTACAATGAGCAGTTCTTC
CSTSGSYNEQFF
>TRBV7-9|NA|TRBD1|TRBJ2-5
TGTGCCAGCATCCGGGGGACAGGGACGAAAGAGACCCAGTACTTC
CASIRGTGTKETQYF
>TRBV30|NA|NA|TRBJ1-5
TGTGCCTGGAGTCTCATAGCGGGAAATCAGCCCCAGCATTTT
CAWSLIAGNQPQHF
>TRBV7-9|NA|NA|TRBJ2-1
TGTGCCAGCAGCCACACAGGGAAAAACTACAATGAGCAGTTCTTC
CASSHTGKNYNEQFF
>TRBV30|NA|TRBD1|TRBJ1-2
TGTGCCTGGAGTGCACAGGGGGCAAGCACCTTC
CAWSAQGASTF
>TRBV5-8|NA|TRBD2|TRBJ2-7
TGTGCCAGCAGCCCCTTTAGCGGGAGAATCAACGAGCAGTACTTC
CASSPFSGRINEQYF
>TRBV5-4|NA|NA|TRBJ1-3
TGTGCCAGCAGCTTGGGGCAGGGGTATGGAAACACCATATATTTT
CASSLGQGYGNTIYF
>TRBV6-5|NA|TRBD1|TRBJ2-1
TGTGCCAGCAGGTTTACAGGGGGCCCCTACAATGAGCAGTTCTTC
CASRFTGGPYNEQFF
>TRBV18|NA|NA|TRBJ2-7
TGTGCCAGCTCACAAAACCCGAACCCTAGCTCCTACGAGCAGTACTTC
CASSQNPNPSSYEQYF
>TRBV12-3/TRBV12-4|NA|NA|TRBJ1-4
TGTGCCAGCAGTTTAAGGGGAAATGAAAAACTGTTTTTT
CASSLRGNEKLFF
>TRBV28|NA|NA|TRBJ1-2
TGTGCCAGCAGCCCTACCGACTATGGCTACACCTTC
CASSPTDYGYTF
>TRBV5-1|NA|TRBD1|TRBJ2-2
TGCGCCAGCAGCCTTCGACAGGGAAGGGCCGGGGAGCTGTTTTTT
CASSLRQGRAGELFF
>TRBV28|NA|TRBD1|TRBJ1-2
TGTGCCAGCAGTCTCTCGGAGGGGGCCGTAAACTATGGCTACACCTTC
CASSLSEGAVNYGYTF
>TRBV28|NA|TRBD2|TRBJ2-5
TGTGCCAGCAGTCCGTCCCTAGCGGGGTTGAAGACCCAGTACTTC
CASSPSLAGLKTQYF
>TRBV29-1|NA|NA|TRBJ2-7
TGCAGCGTTGAAGGGCCGGGACTCCGGAGCTCCTACGAGCAGTACTTC
CSVEGPGLRSSYEQYF
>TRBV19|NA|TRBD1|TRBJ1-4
TGTGCCAGTGCTCTAGACAGGGAGGACGAAAAACTGTTTTTT
CASALDREDEKLFF
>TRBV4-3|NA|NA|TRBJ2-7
TGCGCCAGCAGCCAAGATCTCCAGGGGATATATTACGAGCAGTACTTC
CASSQDLQGIYYEQYF
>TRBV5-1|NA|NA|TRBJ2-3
TGCGCCAGCAGCTCCAGGATGGGCACAGATACGCAGTATTTT
CASSSRMGTDTQYF
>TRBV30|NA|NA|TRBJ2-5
TGTGCCTGGAGTCCAGGGCAGGTTGAGACCCAGTACTTC
CAWSPGQVETQYF
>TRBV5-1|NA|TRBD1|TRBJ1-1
TGCGCCAGCAGCTTGGTTAGGCCAGGGGGGAACACTGAAGCTTTCTTT
CASSLVRPGGNTEAFF
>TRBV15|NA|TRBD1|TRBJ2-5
TGTGCCACCAGCGACAACCAGGGGGTGGTAGAGACCCAGTACTTC
CATSDNQGVVETQYF
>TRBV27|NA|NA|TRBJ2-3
TGTGCCAGCAGTTTATCAGGGGTCGCAGATACGCAGTATTTT
CASSLSGVADTQYF
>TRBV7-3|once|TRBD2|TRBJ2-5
TGTGCCAGCAGCTTACTAGCGGGAGGACAAGAGACCCAGTACTTC
CASSLLAGGQETQYF
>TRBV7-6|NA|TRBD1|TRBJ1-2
TGTGCCAGCAGCTTAGGGGACAGGTCTTTTGGAGGCTACACCTTC
CASSLGDRSFGGYTF
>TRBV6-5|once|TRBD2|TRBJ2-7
TGTGCCAGCAAAACCGGGACTAGCCCCTACGAGCAGTACTTC
CASKTGTSPYEQYF
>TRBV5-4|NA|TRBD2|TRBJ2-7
TGTGCCAGCAGCCCAGAAGCGGGAACTACGGGCGAGCAGTACTTC
CASSPEAGTTGEQYF
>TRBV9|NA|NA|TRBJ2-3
TGTGCCAGCAGCGAGGGCGGGTACCTCACAGATACGCAGTATTTT
CASSEGGYLTDTQYF
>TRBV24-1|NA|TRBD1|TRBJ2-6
TGTGCCACCAGTGATGCCACAGGGGAGACTGGGGCCAACGTCCTGACTTTC
CATSDATGETGANVLTF
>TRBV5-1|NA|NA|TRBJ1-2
TGCGCCAGCAGCTTGGAAAACCTGGGGCCCTACTACACCTTC
CASSLENLGPYYTF
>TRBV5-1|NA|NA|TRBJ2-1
TGCGCCAGCAGCAAGGATACCGGGACAACATACAATGAGCAGTTCTTC
CASSKDTGTTYNEQFF
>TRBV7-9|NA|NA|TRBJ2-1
TGTGCCAGCAGCTTAAAGTTAGCCTACAATGAGCAGTTCTTC
CASSLKLAYNEQFF
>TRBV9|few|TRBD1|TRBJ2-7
TGTGCCAGCAGCCCCGGGACAGGCCCCTACGAGCAGTACTTC
CASSPGTGPYEQYF
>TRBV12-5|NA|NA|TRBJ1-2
TGTGCTAGTGGTTTGGAGTCACCAGGCCTCTATGGCTACACCTTC
CASGLESPGLYGYTF
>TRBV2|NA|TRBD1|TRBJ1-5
TGTGCCAGCAGTGAACTAGCGACAGGGCCCCTTAGCAATCAGCCCCAGCATTTT
CASSELATGPLSNQPQHF
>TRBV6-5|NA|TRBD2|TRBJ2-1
TGTGCCAGCAGACACGGGACTAGCGGGAATTATGAGCAGTTCTTC
CASRHGTSGNYEQFF
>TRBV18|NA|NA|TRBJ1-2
TGTGCCAGCTTCTCCCAGGGAGGTCTCGTGGGCTACACCTTC
CASFSQGGLVGYTF
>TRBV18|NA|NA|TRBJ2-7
TGTGCCAGCTCACCAAGCGGCAACTACGAGCAGTACTTC
CASSPSGNYEQYF
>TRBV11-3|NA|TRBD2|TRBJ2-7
TGTGCCAGCAGCTCATTACGGGAGGGCTCCTACGAGCAGTACTTC
CASSSLREGSYEQYF
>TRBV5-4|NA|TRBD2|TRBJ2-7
TGTGCCAGCAGTTCCGCGGGAGGCACCTACGAGCAGTACTTC
CASSSAGGTYEQYF
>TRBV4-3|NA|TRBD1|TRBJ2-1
TGCGCCAGCAGCCAAGAGAGGACAGGCTACAATGAGCAGTTCTTC
CASSQERTGYNEQFF
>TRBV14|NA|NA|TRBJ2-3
TGTGCCAGCAGCCAATACAGGGTGCCAGATACGCAGTATTTT
CASSQYRVPDTQYF
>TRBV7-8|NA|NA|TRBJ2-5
TGTGCCAGCAGCCTCTGGGGAGTTCAAGAGACCCAGTACTTC
CASSLWGVQETQYF
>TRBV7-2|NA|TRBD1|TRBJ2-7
TGTGCCAGCAGCTCCCACGGACAGGGGGCGACCTCGACCTACGAGCAGTACTTC
CASSSHGQGATSTYEQYF
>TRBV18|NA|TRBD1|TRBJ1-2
TGTGCCAGCTCACCGAGACCCCAGGGGGCCCTCTATGGCTACACCTTC
CASSPRPQGALYGYTF
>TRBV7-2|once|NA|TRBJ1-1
TGTGCCAGCAGCCGCGGACAGAACACTGAAGCTTTCTTT
CASSRGQNTEAFF
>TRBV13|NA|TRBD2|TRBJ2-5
TGTGCCAGCACATTTTTAGCGGGGGGGCCCGGAGAGACCCAGTACTTC
CASTFLAGGPGETQYF
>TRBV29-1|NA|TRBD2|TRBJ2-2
TGCAGCATTATTGGGACTAGCGGGAGGGCCACTGGGGAGCTGTTTTTT
CSIIGTSGRATGELFF
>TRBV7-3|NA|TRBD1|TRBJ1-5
TGTGCCAGCCCCCGGGCCGGGACAGGTAGCAATCAGCCCCAGCATTTT
CASPRAGTGSNQPQHF
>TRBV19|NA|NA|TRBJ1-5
TGTGCCAGTAGTATTATGCAGGGGAATCAGCCCCAGCATTTT
CASSIMQGNQPQHF